Listed below are T cell receptor beta chains from one sample, sequenced in a study of vaccination and CD4 T cells after COVID-19. Using its own MiXCR run on the PCR reads, TCRdb lists one record per CDR3 protein. The sample includes roughly 9,600 distinct CDR3 sequences, roughly 24% of them seen just once. Their specific antigens are unknown. Sequenced here: CD4+ T cells from blood, cultured in vitro, sampled after SARS-CoV-2 vaccination. These receptors came from a human donor who had recovered from COVID-19. Both conserved end residues are part of each CDR3. Clone size is stated in some rows and not others, as once, few, many or a class when expanded.

cdr3_aa: CASSLSAGTGDIYAEAFF
clone_size: -
cdr3_length: 18
v_call: TRBV27

cdr3_aa: CSARTLSGRNLSADTQYF
clone_size: medium-sized
cdr3_length: 18
v_call: TRBV20-1

cdr3_aa: CASSPDRGSNQPQHF
clone_size: once
cdr3_length: 15
v_call: TRBV7-9

cdr3_aa: CASSVASPSYGYTF
clone_size: -
cdr3_length: 14
v_call: TRBV9

cdr3_aa: CASSAPGARLYQETQYF
clone_size: once
cdr3_length: 17
v_call: TRBV5-6

cdr3_aa: CASSHPRGQDMYEQYF
clone_size: few
cdr3_length: 16
v_call: TRBV21-1

cdr3_aa: CASSYDLYEQYF
clone_size: -
cdr3_length: 12
v_call: TRBV6-2/TRBV6-3

cdr3_aa: CASSQELGLAGLLYNEQFF
clone_size: -
cdr3_length: 19
v_call: TRBV4-3

cdr3_aa: CATPVATGVTGELFF
clone_size: -
cdr3_length: 15
v_call: TRBV10-1

cdr3_aa: CASKDTYYGYTF
clone_size: -
cdr3_length: 12
v_call: TRBV6-1

cdr3_aa: CASRVSGNTNNEQFF
clone_size: few
cdr3_length: 15
v_call: TRBV7-2

cdr3_aa: CASSDSLSAIHNEQFF
clone_size: few
cdr3_length: 16
v_call: TRBV6-4

cdr3_aa: CASSYRGRPGHEQFF
clone_size: few
cdr3_length: 15
v_call: TRBV6-2/TRBV6-3

cdr3_aa: CASSFRETQYF
clone_size: -
cdr3_length: 11
v_call: TRBV7-2

cdr3_aa: CASSPRGRPQHF
clone_size: -
cdr3_length: 12
v_call: TRBV2

cdr3_aa: CASSLVPPQGNSPLHF
clone_size: -
cdr3_length: 16
v_call: TRBV7-2

cdr3_aa: CASSITGTANYGYTF
clone_size: -
cdr3_length: 15
v_call: TRBV19

cdr3_aa: CASSLEPAGRGGYTF
clone_size: medium-sized
cdr3_length: 15
v_call: TRBV7-2

cdr3_aa: CSGFGDPDEKLFF
clone_size: -
cdr3_length: 13
v_call: TRBV29-1

cdr3_aa: CASSLTGTSGRAGDTQYF
clone_size: -
cdr3_length: 18
v_call: TRBV9

cdr3_aa: CASSLTGARNQPQHF
clone_size: few
cdr3_length: 15
v_call: TRBV28

cdr3_aa: CASSLGLAGRDEQFF
clone_size: medium-sized
cdr3_length: 15
v_call: TRBV7-2

cdr3_aa: CSATSTSGRQETQYF
clone_size: few
cdr3_length: 15
v_call: TRBV20-1

cdr3_aa: CASSPATDTQYF
clone_size: -
cdr3_length: 12
v_call: TRBV28

cdr3_aa: CASSLTRDGGELFF
clone_size: -
cdr3_length: 14
v_call: TRBV7-2

cdr3_aa: CASSSPSLVAGSEQFF
clone_size: few
cdr3_length: 16
v_call: TRBV7-9

cdr3_aa: CASSYRTPKGYTF
clone_size: few
cdr3_length: 13
v_call: TRBV6-2/TRBV6-3

cdr3_aa: CASSLAGVGQPQHF
clone_size: -
cdr3_length: 14
v_call: TRBV7-2

cdr3_aa: CASSRSYNSPLHF
clone_size: -
cdr3_length: 13
v_call: TRBV27

cdr3_aa: CAISETEVMNTEAFF
clone_size: few
cdr3_length: 15
v_call: TRBV10-3

cdr3_aa: CASSFQGAANEKLFF
clone_size: -
cdr3_length: 15
v_call: TRBV14

cdr3_aa: CASSLDPSGNEQFF
clone_size: few
cdr3_length: 14
v_call: TRBV7-6

cdr3_aa: CASSLAHVRGDSNQPQHF
clone_size: -
cdr3_length: 18
v_call: TRBV7-9

cdr3_aa: CASTRRAETQYF
clone_size: -
cdr3_length: 12
v_call: TRBV12-3/TRBV12-4

cdr3_aa: CSAPGDTGELFF
clone_size: -
cdr3_length: 12
v_call: TRBV20-1

cdr3_aa: CSSPARIKGLVDYNEQFF
clone_size: medium-sized
cdr3_length: 18
v_call: TRBV20-1

cdr3_aa: CASSLAPENTEAFF
clone_size: few
cdr3_length: 14
v_call: TRBV7-8

cdr3_aa: CASSLGGTKNEQFF
clone_size: once
cdr3_length: 14
v_call: TRBV28

cdr3_aa: CSAPTRENYNQPQHF
clone_size: -
cdr3_length: 15
v_call: TRBV20-1

cdr3_aa: CASSPRIHGYTF
clone_size: -
cdr3_length: 12
v_call: TRBV18

cdr3_aa: CASSETDRSQQYF
clone_size: few
cdr3_length: 13
v_call: TRBV6-1

cdr3_aa: CASSPGLGTILGNQPQHF
clone_size: -
cdr3_length: 18
v_call: TRBV6-2/TRBV6-3

cdr3_aa: CSARSQSATGELFF
clone_size: few
cdr3_length: 14
v_call: TRBV20-1

cdr3_aa: CASSRHPGQGASGGYTF
clone_size: -
cdr3_length: 17
v_call: TRBV4-3

cdr3_aa: CASSQNPKVQFF
clone_size: -
cdr3_length: 12
v_call: TRBV7-2

cdr3_aa: CATHMASTGNAEAFF
clone_size: -
cdr3_length: 15
v_call: TRBV6-1

cdr3_aa: CASSIARTGVGEQYF
clone_size: -
cdr3_length: 15
v_call: TRBV28

cdr3_aa: CATSPWGTGGSDTQYF
clone_size: medium-sized
cdr3_length: 16
v_call: TRBV24-1

cdr3_aa: CSAPGQTYEQYF
clone_size: -
cdr3_length: 12
v_call: TRBV20-1

cdr3_aa: CASSRAGARSNEQFF
clone_size: -
cdr3_length: 15
v_call: TRBV6-1

cdr3_aa: CASSRGTYEQYF
clone_size: -
cdr3_length: 12
v_call: TRBV4-3

cdr3_aa: CASSPATGFRDEQYF
clone_size: -
cdr3_length: 15
v_call: TRBV18

cdr3_aa: CSARAEVNYGYTF
clone_size: -
cdr3_length: 13
v_call: TRBV20-1

cdr3_aa: CSTSGRAGNSYEQYF
clone_size: few
cdr3_length: 15
v_call: TRBV20-1

cdr3_aa: CASSGDRGTYGYTF
clone_size: few
cdr3_length: 14
v_call: TRBV2

cdr3_aa: CASSSPGSRGETQYF
clone_size: few
cdr3_length: 15
v_call: TRBV6-2/TRBV6-3